This T cell receptor (beta chain) is drawn from a study of control samples from healthy donors and cancer patients (dated by TCRdb to the early 2020s). CDR1 and CDR2 were assigned from the germline V gene (reference sequence) as MNHEY and SMNVEV. V loses 3 bases, J loses 8 bases, and the germline ends lie 11 bases apart. Measured from the cysteine to the phenylalanine, the CDR3 is 14 residues long. Just CDR3 DNA is preserved here, 42 bases in frame from base 1. With regard to this clone: The antigen this receptor binds is unknown. Base-call qualities are not available, and no considerably larger clone is one nucleotide away.

The library was generated by the immunoSEQ multiplex PCR assay. Held by TCRdb, this immuneACCESS table contains in-frame sequences only and omits some clones. Under half of the omission traces to an unresolved V gene where checked; the cause of the rest is unknown. Here the sample has some 100,000 clones; 90% occur a single time. The biggest ten clones account for about 4.2% of the sample. Material for sequencing was blood. The sequence derives from a human donor in good health. The donor label of this sample is uncertain. The sequence links TRBV27 to TRBJ1-6; TRBD1 is perhaps the D gene, given 5 matching bases. The CDR3 amino acid sequence is: CASSFLRVDSPLHF. In nucleotide form, the sequence is TGTGCCAGCAGTTTCCTCAGGGTTGATTCACCCCTCCACTTT.